The present T cell receptor (beta chain) was sequenced within a study of control samples from healthy donors and cancer patients. Some clones are missing from TCRdb's copy, which holds only in-frame ones; the method was immunoSEQ multiplex PCR. The sample includes tens of thousands of clones, 65% to 80% of them seen just once. This CDR3 comprises 10 residues. Germline V gene lookup returns CDR1 SGHAT and CDR2 FQNNGV. The V end was cut by 4 bases, the J end by 5 bases, with 0 bases between. The receptor was isolated from a man aged 60-69 years with head and neck cancer. The V gene is TRBV11-2, the J gene TRBJ2-1; D gene uncertain. Sequenced material: PBMCs. Here the CDR3 DNA reads TGTGCCAGCAGCTACAATGAGCAGTTCTTC. Translated: CASSYNEQFF.